The next 11 T cell receptor beta chains were all read from a single sample in a study of OX40 agonist ivuxolimab in advanced cancers. Some clones are missing from TCRdb's copy, which holds only in-frame ones; the method was immunoSEQ multiplex PCR. There are roughly 74,000 clones in the sample; around 82% occur only once, and 2.1% lies in the top ten. This specimen was CD4+ or CD8+ T cells sorted from blood, taken in a trial of the OX40 agonist ivuxolimab. The receptors come from an adult with an advanced solid tumor such as melanoma, head and neck, liver or kidney cancer.

V usage is TRBV29-1 and J usage is TRBJ1-1, with TRBD1 matching over 8 bases. Germline V gene sequence: CDR1 SQVTM, CDR2 ANQGSEA. Trimming took 7 bases from V and 0 from J; bases not matched to a gene: 10. This CDR3 has 15 residues. The CDR3 spells CSAPRTGNMNTEAFF. The CDR3 nucleotides are TGCAGCGCCCCGAGGACAGGGAACATGAACACTGAAGCTTTCTTT.

Only a few counts were recorded for this clone. This chain uses TRBV27 with TRBJ2-4, with D possibly TRBD1 on 6 matching bases. The CDR3 loop spans 13 amino acids. Trimming stripped 6 bases from V and 3 bases from J, with 9 bases between. Germline V gene lookup returns CDR1 MNHEY and CDR2 SMNVEV (reference sequence). CDR3 DNA sequence: TGTGCCAGCAGGACAGGAAGCAAAAACATTCAGTACTTC. It codes for CASRTGSKNIQYF.

The gene calls are TRBV18 and TRBJ2-7; 10 nucleotides agree with TRBD1. The germline V gene encodes CDR1 KGHSH and CDR2 LQKENI. The CDR3 is 15 amino acids. After removal of 0 bases from V and 3 bases from J, the junction contained 2 bases not matched to a gene. The CDR3 protein is CASSPPGQGFYEQYF. DNA for the CDR3: TGTGCCAGCTCACCACCGGGACAGGGGTTCTACGAGCAGTACTTC.

V and J are TRBV5-6 and TRBJ1-5; no clear D. V lost 0 bases to trimming and J lost 4 bases, with 8 bases between them. The CDR3 is 14 amino acids. CDR1 and CDR2 from the germline V gene are SGHDT and YYEEEE. Here the CDR3 reads CASSLAAENQPQHF. The CDR3 nucleotides read TGTGCCAGCAGCTTGGCGGCAGAAAATCAGCCCCAGCATTTT.

The chain combines TRBV6-5 with TRBJ1-5, with no clear D. The germline CDR1 and CDR2 sequences are MNHEY and SVGAGI. The V end lost 7 bases, the J end lost 7 bases, and 14 bases lay between the germline ends. The CDR3 covers 13 residues. This CDR3 is CASTRSIEQPQHF. CDR3 in DNA: TGTGCCAGCACAAGGTCGATTGAACAGCCCCAGCATTTT.

V gene TRBV7-9 combines with J gene TRBJ2-3; TRBD2 aligns across 14 bases. The germline V gene encodes CDR1 SEHNR and CDR2 FQNEAQ (reference sequence). The trim removed 4 bases at V and 8 bases at J, leaving 11 bases unmatched. This CDR3 region has 17 residues. The CDR3 spells CASSSSAGLAGVGTQYF. Here the CDR3 DNA reads TGTGCCAGCAGCTCCTCCGCGGGACTAGCGGGAGTAGGTACGCAGTATTTT.

In DNA form, the CDR3 reads TGCAGCGTTGTAGGACAGGGCTACGAGCAGTACTTC. Amino acids: CSVVGQGYEQYF. The rearrangement uses TRBV29-1 and TRBJ2-7, with TRBD1 matching over 8 bases. The germline V gene has CDR1 SQVTM and CDR2 ANQGSEA. The CDR3 spans 12 residues. Trimming cost V 4 bases and J 3 bases; bases outside gene matches: 2.

The rearrangement links TRBV6-5 to TRBJ1-3, with D uncertain. V shed 0 bases and J shed 2 bases, with 8 bases lying between them. Germline V CDR1 and CDR2: MNHEY, SVGAGI. This CDR3 is built from 15 residues. This CDR3 reads CASSYSRSAGNTIYF. In DNA, the CDR3 is TGTGCCAGCAGTTACTCGAGATCGGCTGGAAACACCATATATTTT.

In this sample, this clone turned up once. The rearrangement uses TRBV7-2 and TRBJ2-7; 10 positions match TRBD1. The CDR3 covers 16 residues. The V segment lost 3 bases and the J segment 6 bases; nucleotides outside the gene matches: 11. Germline CDR1 and CDR2: SGHTA and FQGNSA. The CDR3 sequence: CASSLDLGQGTLEQYF. In nucleotides, the CDR3 is TGTGCCAGCAGCTTGGACTTGGGACAGGGGACTCTCGAGCAGTACTTC.

The rearrangement joins TRBV6-5 to TRBJ2-5; D not resolved. The CDR3 length is 10 residues. Trimming removed 8 bases at V and 4 bases at J, with 5 bases between. Germline V gene lookup returns CDR1 MNHEY and CDR2 SVGAGI. CDR3 sequence (DNA): TGTGCCAGCTCGCGAGAGACCCAGTACTTC. Its translation: CASSRETQYF.

The table lists this clone with a count of one. The J gene is TRBJ1-5, the V gene TRBV19, with 12 bases lining up with TRBD1. The CDR3 is 20 residues long. Trimming cost V 2 bases and J 1 base; bases outside gene matches: 12. CDR1 is LNHDA, CDR2 SQIVND, per germline (reference sequence). CDR3: CASSIRTGTGGLESNQPQHF. The CDR3 DNA is TGTGCCAGTAGTATAAGAACCGGGACAGGGGGCTTGGAGAGCAATCAGCCCCAGCATTTT.